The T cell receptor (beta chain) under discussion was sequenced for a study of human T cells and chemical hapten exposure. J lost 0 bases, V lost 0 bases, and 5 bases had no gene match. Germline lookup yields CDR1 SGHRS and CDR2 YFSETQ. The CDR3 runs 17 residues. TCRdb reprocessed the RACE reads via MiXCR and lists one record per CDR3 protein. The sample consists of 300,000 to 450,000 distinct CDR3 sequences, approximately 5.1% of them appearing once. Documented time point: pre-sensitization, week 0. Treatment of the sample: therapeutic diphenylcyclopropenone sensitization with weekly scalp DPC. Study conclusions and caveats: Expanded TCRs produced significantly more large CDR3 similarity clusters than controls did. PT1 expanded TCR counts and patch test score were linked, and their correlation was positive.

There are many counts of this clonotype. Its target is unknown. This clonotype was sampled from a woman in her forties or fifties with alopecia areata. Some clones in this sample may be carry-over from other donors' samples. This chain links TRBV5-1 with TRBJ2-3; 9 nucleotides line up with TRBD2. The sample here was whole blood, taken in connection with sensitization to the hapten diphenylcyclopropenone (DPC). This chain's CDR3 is CASSLGLAGRSTDTQYF. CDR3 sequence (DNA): TGCGCCAGCAGCTTGGGGCTAGCGGGGAGAAGCACAGATACGCAGTATTTT.